This T cell receptor beta chain originates from a study of technical replicates of blood from a handful of donors. Looked up from germline, CDR1 is SGHTA and CDR2 is FQGNSA. With 5 bases removed from V and 0 bases from J, the gap between germline ends came to 13 bases. This CDR3 contains 15 residues. Clones were read by immunoSEQ multiplex PCR, and TCRdb kept only the in-frame ones, dropping some. The sample holds 60,000 to 70,000 clones, roughly 98% seen once. This sequence joins TRBV7-2 and TRBJ2-5, with D perhaps matching TRBD1 (6 bases). The clonotype was recovered from a human donor in good health. The sequenced material came from T cells isolated from PBMCs. CDR3 residues: CASSGGQRYQETQYF. Written as DNA, the CDR3 is TGTGCCAGCAGCGGAGGACAGAGGTACCAAGAGACCCAGTACTTC. Using reference TRBV7-2 and TRBJ2-5 for the parts outside the CDR3, the full variable domain is GAGVSQSPSNKVTEKGKDVELRCDPISGHTALYWYRQSLGQGLEFLIYFQGNSAPDKSGLPSDRFSAERTGGSVSTLTIQRTQQEDSAVYLCASSGGQRYQETQYFGPGTRLLVL.